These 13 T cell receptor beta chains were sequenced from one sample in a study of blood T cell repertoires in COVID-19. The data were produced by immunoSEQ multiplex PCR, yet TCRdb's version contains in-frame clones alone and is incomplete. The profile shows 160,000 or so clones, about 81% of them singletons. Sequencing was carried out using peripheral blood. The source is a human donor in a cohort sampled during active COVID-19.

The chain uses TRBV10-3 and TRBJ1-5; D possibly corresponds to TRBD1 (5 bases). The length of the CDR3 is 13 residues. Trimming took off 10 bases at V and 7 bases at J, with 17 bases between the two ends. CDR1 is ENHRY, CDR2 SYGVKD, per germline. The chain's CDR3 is CASLRVLGQPQHF. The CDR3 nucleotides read TGTGCCAGCCTCAGGGTTTTGGGGCAGCCCCAGCATTTT.

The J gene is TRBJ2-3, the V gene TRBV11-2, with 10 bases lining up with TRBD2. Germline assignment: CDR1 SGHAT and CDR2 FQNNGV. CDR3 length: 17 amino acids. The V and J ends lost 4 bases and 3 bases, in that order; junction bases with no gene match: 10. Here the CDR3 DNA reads TGTGCCAGCAGCTCCTGGGACAGCGGGGGGGCTACAGATACGCAGTATTTT. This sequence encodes CASSSWDSGGATDTQYF.

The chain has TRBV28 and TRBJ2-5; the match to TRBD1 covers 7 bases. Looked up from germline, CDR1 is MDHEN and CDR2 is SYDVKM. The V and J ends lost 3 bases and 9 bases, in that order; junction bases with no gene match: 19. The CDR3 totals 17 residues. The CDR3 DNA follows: TGTGCCAGCAGTTTTTGGGGACAGACCCCCGATAAGAGACCCCAGTACTTC. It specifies CASSFWGQTPDKRPQYF.

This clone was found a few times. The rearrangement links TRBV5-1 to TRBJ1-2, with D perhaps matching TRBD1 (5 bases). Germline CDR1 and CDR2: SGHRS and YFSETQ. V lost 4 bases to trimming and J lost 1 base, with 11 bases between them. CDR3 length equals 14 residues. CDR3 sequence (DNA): TGCGCCAGCAGCCCTCGGACACTTAACTATGGCTACACCTTC. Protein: CASSPRTLNYGYTF.

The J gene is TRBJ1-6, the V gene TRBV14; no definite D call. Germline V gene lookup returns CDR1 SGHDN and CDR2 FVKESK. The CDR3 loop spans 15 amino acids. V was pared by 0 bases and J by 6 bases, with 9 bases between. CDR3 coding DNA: TGTGCCAGCAGCCAAGAAGTGAGGGTTAATTCACCCCTCCACTTT. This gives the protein CASSQEVRVNSPLHF. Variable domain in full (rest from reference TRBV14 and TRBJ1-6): EAGVTQFPSHSVIEKGQTVTLRCDPISGHDNLYWYRRVMGKEIKFLLHFVKESKQDESGMPNNRFLAERTGGTYSTLKVQPAELEDSGVYFCASSQEVRVNSPLHFGNGTRLTVT.

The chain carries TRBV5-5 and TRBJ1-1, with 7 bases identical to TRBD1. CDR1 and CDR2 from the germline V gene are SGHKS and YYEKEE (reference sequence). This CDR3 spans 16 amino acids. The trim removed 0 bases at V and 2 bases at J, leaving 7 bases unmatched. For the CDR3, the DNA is TGTGCCAGCAGCTTGGGATGGACAGGCGGAAACACTGAAGCTTTCTTT. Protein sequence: CASSLGWTGGNTEAFF.

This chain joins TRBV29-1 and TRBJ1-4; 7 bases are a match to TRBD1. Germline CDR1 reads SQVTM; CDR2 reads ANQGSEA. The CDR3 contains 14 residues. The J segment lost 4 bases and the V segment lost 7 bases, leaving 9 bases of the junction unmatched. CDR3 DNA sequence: TGCAGCGGTACCGAGACAGGGAATAATGAAAAACTGTTTTTT. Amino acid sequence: CSGTETGNNEKLFF.

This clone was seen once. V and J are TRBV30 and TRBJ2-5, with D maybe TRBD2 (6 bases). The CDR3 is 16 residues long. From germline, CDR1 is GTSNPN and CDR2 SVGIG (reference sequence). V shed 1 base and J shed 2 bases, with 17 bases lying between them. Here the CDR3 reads CAWSDVFGGMQETQYF. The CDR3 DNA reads TGTGCCTGGAGTGACGTTTTCGGGGGTATGCAAGAGACCCAGTACTTC.

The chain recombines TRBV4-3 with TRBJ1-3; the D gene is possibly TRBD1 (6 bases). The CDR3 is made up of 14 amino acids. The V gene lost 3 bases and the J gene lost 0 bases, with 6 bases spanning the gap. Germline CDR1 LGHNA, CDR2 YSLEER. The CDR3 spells CASSQDSSGNTIYF. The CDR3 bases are TGCGCCAGCAGCCAGGACAGCTCTGGAAACACCATATATTTT.

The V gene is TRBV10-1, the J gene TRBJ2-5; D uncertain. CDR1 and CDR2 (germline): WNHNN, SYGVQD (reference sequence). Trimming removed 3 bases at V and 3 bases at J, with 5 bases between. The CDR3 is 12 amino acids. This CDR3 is CASSDPKETQYF. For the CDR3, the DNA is TGCGCCAGCAGTGATCCTAAAGAGACCCAGTACTTC.

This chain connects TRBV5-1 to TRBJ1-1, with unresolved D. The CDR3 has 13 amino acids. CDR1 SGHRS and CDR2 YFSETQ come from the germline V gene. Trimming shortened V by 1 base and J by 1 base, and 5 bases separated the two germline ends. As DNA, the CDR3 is TGCGCCAGCAGCTTGATGAGGAACACTGAAGCTTTCTTT. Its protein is CASSLMRNTEAFF.

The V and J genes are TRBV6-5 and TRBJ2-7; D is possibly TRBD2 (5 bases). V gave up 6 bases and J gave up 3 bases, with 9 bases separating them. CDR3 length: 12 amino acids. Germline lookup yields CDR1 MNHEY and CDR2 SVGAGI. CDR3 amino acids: CASSEAGYEQYF. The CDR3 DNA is TGTGCCAGCAGCGAGGCGGGCTACGAGCAGTACTTC.

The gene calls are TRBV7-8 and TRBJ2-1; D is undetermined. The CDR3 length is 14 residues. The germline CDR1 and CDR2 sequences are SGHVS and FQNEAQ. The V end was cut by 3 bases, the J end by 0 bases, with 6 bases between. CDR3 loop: CASSFDTSYNEQFF. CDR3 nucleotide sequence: TGTGCCAGCAGCTTCGACACCTCCTACAATGAGCAGTTCTTC.